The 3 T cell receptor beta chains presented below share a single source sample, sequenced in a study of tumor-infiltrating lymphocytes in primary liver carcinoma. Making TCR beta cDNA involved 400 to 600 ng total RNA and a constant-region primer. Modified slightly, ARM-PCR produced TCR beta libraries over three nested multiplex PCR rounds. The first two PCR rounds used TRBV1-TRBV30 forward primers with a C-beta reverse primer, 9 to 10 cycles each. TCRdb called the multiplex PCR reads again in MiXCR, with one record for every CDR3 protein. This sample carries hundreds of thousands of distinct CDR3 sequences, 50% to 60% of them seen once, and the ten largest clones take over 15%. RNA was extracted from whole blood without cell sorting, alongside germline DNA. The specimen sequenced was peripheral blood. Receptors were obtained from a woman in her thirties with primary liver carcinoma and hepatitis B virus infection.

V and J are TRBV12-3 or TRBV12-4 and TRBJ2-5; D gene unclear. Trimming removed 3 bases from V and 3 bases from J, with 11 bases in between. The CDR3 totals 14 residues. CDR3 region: CASSFGRLKETQYF. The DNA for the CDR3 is TGTGCCAGCAGTTTTGGACGCCTGAAAGAGACCCAGTACTTC.

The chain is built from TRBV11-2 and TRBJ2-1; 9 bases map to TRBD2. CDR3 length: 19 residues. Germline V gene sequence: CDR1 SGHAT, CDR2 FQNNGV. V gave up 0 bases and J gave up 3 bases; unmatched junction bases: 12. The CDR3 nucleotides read TGTGCCAGCAGCTTAGAAGGTAGCGGGGGATCCGGACACTACAATGAGCAGTTCTTC. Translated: CASSLEGSGGSGHYNEQFF. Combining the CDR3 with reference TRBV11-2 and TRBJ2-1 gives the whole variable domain EAGVAQSPRYKIIEKRQSVAFWCNPISGHATLYWYQQILGQGPKLLIQFQNNGVVDDSQLPKDRFSAERLKGVDSTLKIQPAKLEDSAVYLCASSLEGSGGSGHYNEQFFGPGTRLTVL.

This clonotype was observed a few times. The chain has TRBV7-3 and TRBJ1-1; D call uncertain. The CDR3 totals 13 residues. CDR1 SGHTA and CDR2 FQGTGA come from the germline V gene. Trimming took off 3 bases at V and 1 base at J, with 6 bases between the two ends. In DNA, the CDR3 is TGTGCCAGCAGCTTGTCACAGAACACTGAAGCTTTCTTT. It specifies CASSLSQNTEAFF.